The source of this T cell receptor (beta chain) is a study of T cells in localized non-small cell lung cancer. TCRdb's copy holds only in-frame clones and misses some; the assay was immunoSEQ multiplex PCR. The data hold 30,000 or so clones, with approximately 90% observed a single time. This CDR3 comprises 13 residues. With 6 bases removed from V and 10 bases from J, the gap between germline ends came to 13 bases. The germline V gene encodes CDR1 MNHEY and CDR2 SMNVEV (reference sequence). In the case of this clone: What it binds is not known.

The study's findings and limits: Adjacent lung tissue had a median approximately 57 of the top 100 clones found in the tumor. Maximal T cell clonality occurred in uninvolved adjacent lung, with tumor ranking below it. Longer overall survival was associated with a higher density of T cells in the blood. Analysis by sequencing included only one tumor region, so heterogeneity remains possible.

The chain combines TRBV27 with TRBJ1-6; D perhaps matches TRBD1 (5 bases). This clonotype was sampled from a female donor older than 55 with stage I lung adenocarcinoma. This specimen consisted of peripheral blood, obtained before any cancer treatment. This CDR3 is CASRPSGRSPLHF. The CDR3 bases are TGTGCCAGCAGGCCGTCAGGGAGATCACCCCTCCACTTT.